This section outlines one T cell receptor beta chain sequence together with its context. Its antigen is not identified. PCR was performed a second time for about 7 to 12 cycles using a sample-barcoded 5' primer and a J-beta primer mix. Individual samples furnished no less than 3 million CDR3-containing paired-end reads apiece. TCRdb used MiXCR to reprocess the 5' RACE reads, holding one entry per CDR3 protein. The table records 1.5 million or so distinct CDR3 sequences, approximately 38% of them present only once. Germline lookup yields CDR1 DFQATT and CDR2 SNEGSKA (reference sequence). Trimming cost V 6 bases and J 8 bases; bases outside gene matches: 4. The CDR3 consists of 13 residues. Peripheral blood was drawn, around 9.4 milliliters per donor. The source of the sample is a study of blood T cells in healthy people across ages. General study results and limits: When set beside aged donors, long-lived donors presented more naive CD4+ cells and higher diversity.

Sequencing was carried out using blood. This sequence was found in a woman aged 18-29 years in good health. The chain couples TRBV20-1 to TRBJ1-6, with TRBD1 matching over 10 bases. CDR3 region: CSATGTGDSPLHF. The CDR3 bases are TGCAGTGCCACCGGGACAGGGGATTCACCCCTCCACTTT.